This T cell receptor beta chain was captured by sequencing in a study of human T cells and chemical hapten exposure (dated by TCRdb to 2020 to 2022). The study in broad terms: For sensitization, 2% DPC in acetone was applied to a roughly 2 cm by roughly 2 cm area of upper inner arm skin. Patients additionally received weekly therapeutic DPC doses to the scalp throughout the roughly 24-week study period. Patch testing on the upper back used Finn chambers containing 0.01% DPC, with scoring done after 6 days according to International Contact Dermatitis Research Group standards. Most of the patients in the cohort were female, and the cohort covered alopecia areata with under or over 50% scalp involvement, alopecia totalis and alopecia universalis. Libraries were pooled for sequencing, and per-sample TCR yields varied mainly because of small differences in library volumes within the pool. The study tracked peripheral blood TCR repertoire changes in vivo during primary and secondary sensitization to the hapten diphenylcyclopropenone (DPC) in alopecia patients. Blood was sampled from patients pre-sensitization (week 0) and at 2, 6 and about 24 weeks after DPC sensitization. Twenty-nine alopecia patients gave blood for TCR sequencing at one to four time points (pre-sensitization, 2, 6 and 24 weeks). What the study reported, not specific to this receptor: Compared with pre-sensitization or healthy control sets, expanded TCRs formed significantly more large CDR3 similarity clusters, which is consistent with antigen-driven responses. DPC sensitization did not change how many TCRs were above 1 in 1000 frequency, and no evidence was found of alterations in global repertoire structure. After repeated subsampling, the strength of the expansion versus patch-test correlation and the threshold at which it became significant changed. A positive correlation was found between the number of PT1 expanded TCRs and patch test score, with significance reached at thresholds 8, 16 and 32 but not 4. Alopecia, a presumed autoimmune disease, was present in all patients, so the immune response of the patients might differ from that of healthy individuals.

This specimen's time point label, interpreted: patch test 1, 2 weeks after DPC sensitization. The treatment or condition label of this sample denotes: therapeutic diphenylcyclopropenone sensitization with weekly scalp DPC. At every patch-test visit, the blood draw took place before the patch test was put on. Patients were eligible if aged 18 to 70, diagnosed with alopecia and judged suitable for DPC therapy, and pregnant patients were excluded. Total RNA was extracted from unfractionated whole blood collected in Tempus Blood RNA tubes. About this clonotype: The specificity of this receptor is unknown. Nothing much larger sits one base from this clone, and base qualities are not available.

Reading the germline V gene (reference sequence) gives CDR1 SEHNR and CDR2 FQNEAQ. V drops 5 bases and J drops 0 bases, leaving 8 bases in between. The CDR3, cysteine through phenylalanine, is 15 amino acids long. Only the CDR3 DNA is retained, 45 bases long and in frame from the first base. Libraries were constructed by RACE. TCRdb names NextSeq 500 as the instrument used. During library preparation, unique molecular identifiers were attached to individual cDNA molecules so that TCRs could be counted quantitatively and reproducibly. Each blood RNA sample was used to sequence both TCR alpha and TCR beta chains. From the authors' description of their analysis: The median number of TCRs per sample was approximately 98,000, ranging from about 20,000 to 700,000. The Decombinator software suite was used to annotate the V, J and CDR3 of the TCR reads. For the PS versus PT1 abundance plots, all samples were subsampled to the same number of TCRs (28,000). Expanded TCRs were defined as absent before sensitization and observed at least eight times at the 2-week time point. Clones were called with MiXCR by TCRdb after fastp trimmed the public reads at Q25, and only in-frame beta chains were retained. Entries are consolidated by CDR3 protein sequence, retaining the most common genes and DNA. TCRdb's processing, not the study's, gives the V and J calls here. The sample table holds around 380,000 distinct CDR3 sequences, of which roughly 4.8% were seen once. The ten largest clones add up to under 3% of the sample.

The sequence is built from TRBV7-9 and TRBJ2-6, and TRBD1 may be the D gene, going by 6 matching bases. Sequenced here: whole blood, sampled in connection with sensitization to the hapten diphenylcyclopropenone (DPC). The sequence derives from a woman aged 45-65 years with alopecia areata. Some clones in this sample may be carry-over from other donors' samples. CDR3 sequence: CASSQTGSGANVLTF. Here is the DNA: TGTGCCAGCAGCCAGACAGGCTCTGGGGCCAACGTCCTGACTTTC.